This T cell receptor beta chain came from a study of cytomegalovirus exposure and HLA in healthy donors. Study-wide results and caveats: Researchers reported that a few CMV-associated chains were confirmed in vitro as CMV antigen-specific. Versus the approximately 700-donor mean, an Asian-associated ancestry cluster reportedly showed fewer N-insertions in a later analysis.

Primers: 60 Vbeta forward and 13 Jbeta reverse. Assay: immunoSEQ multiplex PCR; the TCRdb copy retains only in-frame clones and omits some. The sample gives about 140,000 clones, roughly 78% of which show up once; 4.2% is in the top ten. Note on this clone: Antigen specificity is unknown.

The CDR3 has 14 amino acids. Trimming took 4 bases from V and 6 from J; bases not matched to a gene: 9. CDR1 and CDR2 from the germline V gene are SGHDT and YYEEEE. V and J are TRBV5-6 and TRBJ2-7; 8 bases are a match to TRBD2. The sequenced material came from PBMCs. This sequence originates from a middle-aged man in good health and CMV-seropositive. The CDR3 bases are TGTGCCAGCAGCCCCGGGACTAGAAGTGGCGAGCAGTACTTC. Translated, it gives CASSPGTRSGEQYF.